Sequencing of this T cell receptor (beta chain) was carried out in a study of T cell responses to AZD1222 COVID-19 vaccine. Germline assignment: CDR1 MDHEN and CDR2 SYDVKM. V was shortened by 2 bases and J by 6 bases, with 11 bases between the two germline ends. CDR3 length equals 13 residues. Using immunoSEQ multiplex PCR, the repertoire was profiled, and TCRdb retains in-frame clones only, with some absent. This sample yields roughly 150,000 clones, of which about 91% are seen a single time; 3% to 4% belongs to the top ten. J is TRBJ2-7 and V is TRBV28, with D tentatively TRBD2 (5 bases). Here the sequenced sample was peripheral blood, taken on day 0 of MenACWY control vaccination. The TCR comes from an adult in good health. Here the CDR3 reads CASSLQLVAEQYF. The CDR3 coding sequence is TGTGCCAGCAGTTTACAACTAGTCGCCGAGCAGTACTTC.